This is a list of T cell receptor beta chains from one sample in a study of cytomegalovirus exposure and HLA in healthy donors. This table comes from immunoSEQ multiplex PCR, and its TCRdb copy is limited to in-frame clones, with some not included. The listing contains around 53,000 clones. The sample comprised PBMCs. Receptors originate from a woman in her twenties or thirties in good health and CMV-seropositive. The CDR3 runs from the conserved cysteine through the conserved F or W. The order of the fields is D gene, J gene, V gene, CDR3 DNA, CDR3 protein. The D gene is left open where the match is weak.

TRBD2	TRBJ2-3	TRBV18	TGTGCCAGCTCGACCCTCCCGGGACTAGCGATGGGTACAGATACGCAGTATTTT	CASSTLPGLAMGTDTQYF
-	TRBJ1-1	TRBV18	TGTGCCAGCTCACCGGCTGGGGCGAACACTGAAGCTTTCTTT	CASSPAGANTEAFF
-	TRBJ2-6	TRBV14	TGTGCCAGCAGCCAAGATTCCGGAGCTGGGGCCAACGTCCTGACTTTC	CASSQDSGAGANVLTF
TRBD2	TRBJ2-2	TRBV25-1	TGTGCCAGCAGTGATATAGGACTAGCGGGTAGAAACGAGCTGTTTTTT	CASSDIGLAGRNELFF
-	TRBJ2-7	TRBV5-1	TGCGCCAGCAGCTTGGAGGTCTCTCGGGTTGAGCAGTACTTC	CASSLEVSRVEQYF
TRBD1	TRBJ1-4	TRBV9	TGTGCCAGCAGCGTGGGGACAGGGGTTAATGAAAAACTGTTTTTT	CASSVGTGVNEKLFF
-	TRBJ2-1	TRBV11-3	TGTGCCAGCCATCCCAGGGGGGTCTACAATGAGCAGTTCTTC	CASHPRGVYNEQFF
-	TRBJ2-5	TRBV5-1	TGCGCCAGCAGCTTGAGTAGCGGCGGAAACTACCAAGAGACCCAGTACTTC	CASSLSSGGNYQETQYF
-	TRBJ1-2	TRBV12-2	TGTGCAAGTCGCCAGACAGGGATCTTAAACTATGGCTACACCTTC	CASRQTGILNYGYTF
-	TRBJ1-1	TRBV9	TGTGCCAGAAGCGTAGCGAGTGAAGCTTTCTTT	CARSVASEAFF
-	TRBJ2-7	TRBV30	TGTGCCTGGACGACTCAAAACGAGCAGTACTTC	CAWTTQNEQYF
-	TRBJ1-6	TRBV6-5	TGTGCCAGCAGTTACCTAGGACAGAGTAATTCACCCCTCCACTTT	CASSYLGQSNSPLHF
TRBD1	TRBJ1-1	TRBV9	TGTGCCAGCAGCCCCCAGACAGGGAGTGGCACTGAAGCTTTCTTT	CASSPQTGSGTEAFF
TRBD2	TRBJ2-7	TRBV5-1	TGCGCCAGCAGCTTGGCCGAGACTAGCGGGACCTACGAGCAGTACTTC	CASSLAETSGTYEQYF
-	TRBJ2-4	TRBV9	TGTGCCAGCAGCGTAGTTACGGGAAACATTCAGTACTTC	CASSVVTGNIQYF
TRBD1	TRBJ1-4	TRBV6-5	TGTGCCAGCAGTCAGACAGGGCCGGGTGAAAAACTGTTTTTT	CASSQTGPGEKLFF
TRBD1	TRBJ2-7	TRBV11-2	TGTGCCAGCAGCAACCGGGACAGGGCCTCCTACGAGCAGTACTTC	CASSNRDRASYEQYF
TRBD1	TRBJ1-3	TRBV4-1	TGCGCCAGCAGCCCCCGGACAGGGGCCGGAAACACCATATATTTT	CASSPRTGAGNTIYF
-	TRBJ1-6	TRBV16	TGTGCCAGCAGCCAATTGAGTCTACGTAGCTCCTATAATTCACCCCTCCACTTT	CASSQLSLRSSYNSPLHF
TRBD1	TRBJ2-3	TRBV6-5	TGTGCCAGCAGGGTTACAGGGGTCACAGATACGCAGTATTTT	CASRVTGVTDTQYF
-	TRBJ1-4	TRBV11-2	TGTGCCAGCAGCCCTCCAGTAAACGAAAAACTGTTTTTT	CASSPPVNEKLFF
-	TRBJ2-5	TRBV4-1	TGCGCCAGCAGCCAAGATAGGACAGAACAAGAGACCCAGTACTTC	CASSQDRTEQETQYF